The 2 T cell receptor beta chains given below trace back to one sample, sequenced in a study of T cell clonotyping in hematopoietic cell transplantation. The repertoire was sequenced with immunoSEQ multiplex PCR; TCRdb's copy has only in-frame clones and lacks some. The sample includes over 25,000 clones, 80% to 95% of them seen just once. The specimen comprised PBMCs, sampled 100 days after allogeneic stem cell transplant. The receptors derive from a female patient between 50 and 60 years old who had an allogeneic stem cell transplant from a related donor, so the T cells may come from the graft donor. Some clones in this sample may be carry-over from other donors' samples.

The V call is TRBV10-3, the J call TRBJ2-5, with D uncertain. V dropped 6 bases and J dropped 5 bases, with 10 bases sitting between them. The CDR3 loop spans 12 amino acids. The V gene's germline CDR1 is ENHRY and CDR2 SYGVKD. CDR3 bases: TGTGCCATCAGGGGGAAGGAGGAGACCCAGTACTTC. Translation gives CAIRGKEETQYF.

The genes are TRBV9 and TRBJ1-1; D gene unclear. The CDR3 contains 14 residues. Germline loops: CDR1 SGDLS, CDR2 YYNGEE. Trimming shortened V by 1 base and J by 1 base, and 8 bases separated the two germline ends. The CDR3 loop reads CASSVIGQNTEAFF. Here the CDR3 DNA reads TGTGCCAGCAGCGTAATAGGTCAGAACACTGAAGCTTTCTTT.